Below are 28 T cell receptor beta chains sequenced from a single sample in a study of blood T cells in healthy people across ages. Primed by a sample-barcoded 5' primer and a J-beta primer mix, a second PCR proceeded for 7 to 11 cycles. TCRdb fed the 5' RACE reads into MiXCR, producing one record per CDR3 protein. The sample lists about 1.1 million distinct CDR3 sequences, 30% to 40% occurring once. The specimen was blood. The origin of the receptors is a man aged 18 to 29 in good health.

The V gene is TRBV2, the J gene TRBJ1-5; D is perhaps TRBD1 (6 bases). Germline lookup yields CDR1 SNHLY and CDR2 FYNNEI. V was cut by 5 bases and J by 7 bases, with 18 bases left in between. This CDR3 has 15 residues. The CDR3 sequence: CASSWTAEIGQPQHF. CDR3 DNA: TGTGCCAGCAGTTGGACAGCCGAAATCGGCCAGCCCCAGCATTTT.

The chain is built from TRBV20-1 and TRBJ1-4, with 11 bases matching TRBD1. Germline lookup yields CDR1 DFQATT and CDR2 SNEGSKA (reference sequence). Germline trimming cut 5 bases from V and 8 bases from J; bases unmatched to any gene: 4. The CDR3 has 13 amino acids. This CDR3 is CSARDRGTEKLFF. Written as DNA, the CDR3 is TGCAGTGCTCGGGACAGGGGGACCGAAAAACTGTTTTTT.

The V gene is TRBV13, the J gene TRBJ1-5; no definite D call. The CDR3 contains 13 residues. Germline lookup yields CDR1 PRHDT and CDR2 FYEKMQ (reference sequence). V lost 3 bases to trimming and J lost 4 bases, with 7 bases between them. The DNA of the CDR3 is TGTGCCAGCAGCTTTGGGTGGAATCAGCCCCAGCATTTT. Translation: CASSFGWNQPQHF.

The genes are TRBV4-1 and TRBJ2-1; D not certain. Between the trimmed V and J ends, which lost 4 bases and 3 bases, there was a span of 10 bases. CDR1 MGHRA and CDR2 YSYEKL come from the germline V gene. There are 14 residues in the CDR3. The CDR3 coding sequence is TGCGCCAGCAGCCGGGAAGGGTACTACAATGAGCAGTTCTTC. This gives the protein CASSREGYYNEQFF.

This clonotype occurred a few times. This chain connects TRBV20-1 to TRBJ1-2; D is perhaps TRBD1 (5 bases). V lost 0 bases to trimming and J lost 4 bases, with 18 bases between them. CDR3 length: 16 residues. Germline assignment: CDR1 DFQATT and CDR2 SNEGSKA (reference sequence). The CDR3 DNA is TGCAGTGCTAGAGATACGGGGACCGGCGCTCTCTATGGCTACACCTTC. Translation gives CSARDTGTGALYGYTF.

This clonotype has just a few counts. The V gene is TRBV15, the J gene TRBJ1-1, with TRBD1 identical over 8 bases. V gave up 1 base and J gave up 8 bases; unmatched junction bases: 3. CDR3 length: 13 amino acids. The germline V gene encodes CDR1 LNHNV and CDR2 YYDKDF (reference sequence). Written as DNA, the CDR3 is TGTGCCACCAGCAGAGGCGGACAGGGCGAAGCTTTCTTT. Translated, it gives CATSRGGQGEAFF.

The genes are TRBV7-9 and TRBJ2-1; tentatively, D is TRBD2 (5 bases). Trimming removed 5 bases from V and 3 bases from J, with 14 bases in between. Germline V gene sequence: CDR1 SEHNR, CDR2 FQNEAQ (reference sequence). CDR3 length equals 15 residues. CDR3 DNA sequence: TGTGCCAGCAGCCCCTACCGGGAACTCTACAATGAGCAGTTCTTC. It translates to CASSPYRELYNEQFF.

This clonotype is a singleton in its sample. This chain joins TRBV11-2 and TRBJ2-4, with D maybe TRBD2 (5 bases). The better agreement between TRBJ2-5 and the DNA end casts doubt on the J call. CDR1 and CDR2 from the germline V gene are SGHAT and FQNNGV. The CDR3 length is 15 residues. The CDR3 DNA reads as TGTGCCAGCAGCTTAGATCCTCGGGAAATGGGGACCCAGTACTTC. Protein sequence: CASSLDPREMGTQYF.

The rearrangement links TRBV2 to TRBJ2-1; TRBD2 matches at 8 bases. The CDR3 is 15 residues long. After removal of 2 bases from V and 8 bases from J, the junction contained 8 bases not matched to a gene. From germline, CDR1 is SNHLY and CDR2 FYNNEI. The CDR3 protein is CASSENSGDPYEQFF. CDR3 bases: TGTGCCAGCAGTGAAAATAGCGGGGACCCTTATGAGCAGTTCTTC. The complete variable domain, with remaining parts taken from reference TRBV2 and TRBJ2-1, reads EPEVTQTPSHQVTQMGQEVILRCVPISNHLYFYWYRQILGQKVEFLVSFYNNEISEKSEIFDDQFSVERPDGSNFTLKIRSTKLEDSAMYFCASSENSGDPYEQFFGPGTRLTVL.

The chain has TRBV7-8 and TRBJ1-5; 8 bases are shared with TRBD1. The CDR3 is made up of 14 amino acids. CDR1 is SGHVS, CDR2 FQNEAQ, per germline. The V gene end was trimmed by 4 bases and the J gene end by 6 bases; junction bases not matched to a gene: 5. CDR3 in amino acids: CASSSTGVGQPQHF. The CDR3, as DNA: TGTGCCAGCAGCTCGACAGGGGTCGGTCAGCCCCAGCATTTT.

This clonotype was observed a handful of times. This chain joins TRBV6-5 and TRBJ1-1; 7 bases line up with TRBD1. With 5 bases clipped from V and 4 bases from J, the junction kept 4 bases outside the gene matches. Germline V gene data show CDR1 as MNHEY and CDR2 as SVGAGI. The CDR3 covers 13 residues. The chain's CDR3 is CASSRPGGTEAFF. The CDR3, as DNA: TGTGCCAGCAGTCGACCAGGGGGCACTGAAGCTTTCTTT.

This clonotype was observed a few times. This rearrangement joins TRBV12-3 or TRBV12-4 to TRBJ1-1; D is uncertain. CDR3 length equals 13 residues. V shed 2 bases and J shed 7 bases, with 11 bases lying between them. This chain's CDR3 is CASSLSSMIEAFF. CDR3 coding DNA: TGTGCCAGCAGTTTATCCAGCATGATTGAAGCTTTCTTT.

CDR3 nucleotide sequence: TGTGCCAGCAGTTCTTACGACCACCCTCAGACTAGCGGGGGGAAACGGGAGGCAGATACGCAGTATTTT. Protein: CASSSYDHPQTSGGKREADTQYF. The chain uses TRBV28 and TRBJ2-3; TRBD2 aligns across 13 bases. CDR1 is MDHEN, CDR2 SYDVKM, per germline. The CDR3 totals 23 residues. V was pared by 4 bases and J by 4 bases, with 26 bases of the junction left unmatched.

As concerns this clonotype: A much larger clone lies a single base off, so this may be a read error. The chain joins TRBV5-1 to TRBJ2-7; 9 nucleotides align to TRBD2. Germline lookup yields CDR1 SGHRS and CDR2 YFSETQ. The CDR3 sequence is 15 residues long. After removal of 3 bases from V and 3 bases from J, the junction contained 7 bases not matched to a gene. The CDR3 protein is CASSWTGTSYYEQYF. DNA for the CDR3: TGCGCCAGCAGCTGGACGGGGACTAGCTACTACGAGCAGTACTTC.

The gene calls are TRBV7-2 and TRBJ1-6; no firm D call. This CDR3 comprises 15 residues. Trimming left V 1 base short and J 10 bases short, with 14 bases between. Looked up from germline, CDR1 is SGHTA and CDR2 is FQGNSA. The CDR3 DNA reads TGTGCCAGCAGCTTAGGGACGGGGATTGGATCACCCCTCCACTTT. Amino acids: CASSLGTGIGSPLHF.

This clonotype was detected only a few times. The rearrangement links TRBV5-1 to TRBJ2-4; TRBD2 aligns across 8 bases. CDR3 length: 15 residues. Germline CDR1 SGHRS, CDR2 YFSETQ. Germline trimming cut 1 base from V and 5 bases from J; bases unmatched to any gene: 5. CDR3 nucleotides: TGCGCCAGCAGCTTGAGAGCGGGGGAACAAAACATTCAGTACTTC. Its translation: CASSLRAGEQNIQYF.

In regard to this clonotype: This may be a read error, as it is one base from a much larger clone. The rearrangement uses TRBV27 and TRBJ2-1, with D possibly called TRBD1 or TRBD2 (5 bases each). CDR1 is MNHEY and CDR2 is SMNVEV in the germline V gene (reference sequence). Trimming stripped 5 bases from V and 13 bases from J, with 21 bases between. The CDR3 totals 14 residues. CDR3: CASSPLFLGETQFF. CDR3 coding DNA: TGTGCCAGCAGTCCACTATTCCTGGGGGAGACCCAGTTCTTC.

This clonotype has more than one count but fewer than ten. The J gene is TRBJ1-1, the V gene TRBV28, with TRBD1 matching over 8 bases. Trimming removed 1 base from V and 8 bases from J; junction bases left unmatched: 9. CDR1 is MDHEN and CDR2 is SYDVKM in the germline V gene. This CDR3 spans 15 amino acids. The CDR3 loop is CASSLSGTGTPEAFF. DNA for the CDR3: TGTGCCAGCAGTTTATCCGGGACAGGTACGCCAGAAGCTTTCTTT.

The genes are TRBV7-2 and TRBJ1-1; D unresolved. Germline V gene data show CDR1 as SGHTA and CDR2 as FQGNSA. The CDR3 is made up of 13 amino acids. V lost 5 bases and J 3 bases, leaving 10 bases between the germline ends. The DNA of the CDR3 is TGTGCCAGCAGCACGGCGCGTCACACTGAAGCTTTCTTT. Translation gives CASSTARHTEAFF.

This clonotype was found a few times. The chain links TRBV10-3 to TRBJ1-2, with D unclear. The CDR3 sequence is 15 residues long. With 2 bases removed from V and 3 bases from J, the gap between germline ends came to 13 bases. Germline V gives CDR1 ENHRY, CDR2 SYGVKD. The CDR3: CAISEGEGIDYGYTF. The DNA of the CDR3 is TGTGCCATCAGTGAGGGGGAAGGGATCGACTATGGCTACACCTTC.

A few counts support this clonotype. For the CDR3, the DNA is TGTGCCAGCAGCTCTTTATGGGGGGGCGCTAACACTGAAGCTTTCTTT. Protein product: CASSSLWGGANTEAFF. The chain uses TRBV7-2 and TRBJ1-1; tentatively, D is TRBD1 (6 bases). Germline assignment: CDR1 SGHTA and CDR2 FQGNSA. V shed 4 bases and J shed 2 bases, with 17 bases lying between them. The length of the CDR3 is 16 residues.

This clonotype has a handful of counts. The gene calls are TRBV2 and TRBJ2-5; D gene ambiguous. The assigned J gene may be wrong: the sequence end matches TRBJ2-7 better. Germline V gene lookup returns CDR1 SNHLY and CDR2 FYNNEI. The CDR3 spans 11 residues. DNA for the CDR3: TGTGCCAGCTGCGAGCGAAGCGAGCAGTACTTC. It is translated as CASCERSEQYF.

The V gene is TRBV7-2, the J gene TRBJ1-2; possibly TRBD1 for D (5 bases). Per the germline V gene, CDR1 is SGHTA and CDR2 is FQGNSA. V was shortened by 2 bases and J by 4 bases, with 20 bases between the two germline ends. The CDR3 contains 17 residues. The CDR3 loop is CASSLLERARETYGYTF. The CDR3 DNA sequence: TGTGCCAGCAGCTTATTAGAGAGGGCCAGGGAAACCTATGGCTACACCTTC.

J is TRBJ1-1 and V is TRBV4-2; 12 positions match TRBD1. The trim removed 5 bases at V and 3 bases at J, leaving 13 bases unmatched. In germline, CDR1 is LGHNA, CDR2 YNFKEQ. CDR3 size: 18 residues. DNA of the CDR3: TGTGCCAGCAGCAATCCCGGGACAGGGGGCCTATTCGACACTGAAGCTTTCTTT. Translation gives CASSNPGTGGLFDTEAFF.

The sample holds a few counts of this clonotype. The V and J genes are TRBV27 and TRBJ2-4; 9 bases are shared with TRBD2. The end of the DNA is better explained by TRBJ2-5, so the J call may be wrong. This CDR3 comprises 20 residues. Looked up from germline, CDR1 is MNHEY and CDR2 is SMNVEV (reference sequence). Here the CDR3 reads CASSLSASGTPAVGQETQYF. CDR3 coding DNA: TGTGCCAGCAGTTTATCAGCTAGCGGGACACCCGCTGTGGGACAAGAGACCCAGTACTTC.

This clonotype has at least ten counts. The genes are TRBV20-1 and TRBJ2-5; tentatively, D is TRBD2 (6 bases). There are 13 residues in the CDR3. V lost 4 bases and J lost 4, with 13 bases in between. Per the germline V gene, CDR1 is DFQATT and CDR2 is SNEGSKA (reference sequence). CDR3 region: CSAIRGLSETQYF. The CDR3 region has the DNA TGCAGTGCTATCCGGGGACTGTCAGAGACCCAGTACTTC.

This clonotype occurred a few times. The CDR3 DNA follows: TGTGCCAGCAGCTTAAGCTTCTCCTACAATGAGCAGTTCTTC. Its translation: CASSLSFSYNEQFF. The rearrangement joins TRBV7-6 to TRBJ2-1; D not certain. Trimming pared 2 bases from V and 0 bases from J, leaving 5 bases between. Germline assignment: CDR1 SGHVS and CDR2 FNYEAQ. This CDR3 spans 14 amino acids.

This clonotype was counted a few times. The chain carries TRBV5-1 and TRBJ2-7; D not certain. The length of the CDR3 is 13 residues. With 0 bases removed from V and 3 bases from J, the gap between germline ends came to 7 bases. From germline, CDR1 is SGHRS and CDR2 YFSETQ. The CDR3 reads CASSLGQHYEQYF. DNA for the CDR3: TGCGCCAGCAGCTTGGGCCAGCACTACGAGCAGTACTTC.